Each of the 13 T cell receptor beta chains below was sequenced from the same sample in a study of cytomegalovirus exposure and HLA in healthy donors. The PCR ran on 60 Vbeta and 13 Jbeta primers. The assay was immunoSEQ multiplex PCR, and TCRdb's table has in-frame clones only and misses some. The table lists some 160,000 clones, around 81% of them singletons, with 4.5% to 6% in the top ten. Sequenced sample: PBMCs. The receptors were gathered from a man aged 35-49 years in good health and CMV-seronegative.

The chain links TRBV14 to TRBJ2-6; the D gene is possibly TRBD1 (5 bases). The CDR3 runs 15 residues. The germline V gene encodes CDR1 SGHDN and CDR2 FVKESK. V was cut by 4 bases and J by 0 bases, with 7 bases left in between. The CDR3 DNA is TGTGCCAGCAGCCCGACAGTCTCTGGGGCCAACGTCCTGACTTTC. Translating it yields CASSPTVSGANVLTF.

CDR3: CASSFTGVTEQFF. The CDR3 coding sequence is TGTGCCAGCAGCTTTACAGGGGTGACTGAGCAGTTCTTC. V and J are TRBV7-2 and TRBJ2-1, with 7 bases matching TRBD1. With 3 bases clipped from V and 9 bases from J, the junction kept 5 bases outside the gene matches. Germline assignment: CDR1 SGHTA and CDR2 FQGNSA. This CDR3 is built from 13 residues. The entire variable domain, with the rest obtained from reference TRBV7-2 and TRBJ2-1, is as follows: GAGVSQSPSNKVTEKGKDVELRCDPISGHTALYWYRQSLGQGLEFLIYFQGNSAPDKSGLPSDRFSAERTGGSVSTLTIQRTQQEDSAVYLCASSFTGVTEQFFGPGTRLTVL.

The CDR3 is CASSVALASGSTGELFF. The CDR3 nucleotides are TGTGCCAGCAGCGTAGCTCTGGCTAGCGGTAGCACCGGGGAGCTGTTTTTT. The chain uses TRBV9 and TRBJ2-2, with TRBD2 matching over 7 bases. Germline V gene sequence: CDR1 SGDLS, CDR2 YYNGEE. This CDR3 contains 17 residues. Germline trimming cut 0 bases from V and 4 bases from J; bases unmatched to any gene: 9.

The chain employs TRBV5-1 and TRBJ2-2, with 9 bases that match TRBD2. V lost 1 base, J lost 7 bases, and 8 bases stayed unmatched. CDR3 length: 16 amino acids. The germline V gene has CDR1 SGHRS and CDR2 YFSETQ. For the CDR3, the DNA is TGCGCCAGCAGCTTGATGTCAGCGGGAGGAAACGGGGAGCTGTTTTTT. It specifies CASSLMSAGGNGELFF. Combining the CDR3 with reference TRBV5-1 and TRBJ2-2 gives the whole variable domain KAGVTQTPRYLIKTRGQQVTLSCSPISGHRSVSWYQQTPGQGLQFLFEYFSETQRNKGNFPGRFSGRQFSNSRSEMNVSTLELGDSALYLCASSLMSAGGNGELFFGEGSRLTVL.

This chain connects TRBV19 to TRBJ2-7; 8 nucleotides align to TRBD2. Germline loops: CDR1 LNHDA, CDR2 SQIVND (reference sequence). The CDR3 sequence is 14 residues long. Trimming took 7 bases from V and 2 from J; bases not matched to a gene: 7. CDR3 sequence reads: CASKRFGGAYEQYF. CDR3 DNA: TGTGCCAGTAAACGTTTCGGGGGGGCCTACGAGCAGTACTTC.

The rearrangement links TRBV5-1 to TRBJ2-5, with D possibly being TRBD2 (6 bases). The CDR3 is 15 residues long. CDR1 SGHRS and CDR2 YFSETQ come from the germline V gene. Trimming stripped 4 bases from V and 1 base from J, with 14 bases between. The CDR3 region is CASSPGTPTQETQYF. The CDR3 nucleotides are TGCGCCAGCAGCCCAGGGACTCCCACCCAAGAGACCCAGTACTTC.

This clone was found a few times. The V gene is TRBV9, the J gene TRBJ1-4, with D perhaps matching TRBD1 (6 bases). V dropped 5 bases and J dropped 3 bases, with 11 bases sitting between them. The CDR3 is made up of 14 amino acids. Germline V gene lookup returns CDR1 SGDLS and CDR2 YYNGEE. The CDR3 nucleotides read TGTGCCAGCAGTAGACAGGTTTCTAATGAAAAACTGTTTTTT. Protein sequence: CASSRQVSNEKLFF.

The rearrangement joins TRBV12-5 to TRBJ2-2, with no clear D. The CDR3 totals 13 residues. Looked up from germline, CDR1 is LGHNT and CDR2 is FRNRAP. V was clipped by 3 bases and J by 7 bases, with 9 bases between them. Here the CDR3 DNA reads TGTGCTAGTGGTTTAGAGCCCGGCGGGGAGCTGTTTTTT. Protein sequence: CASGLEPGGELFF. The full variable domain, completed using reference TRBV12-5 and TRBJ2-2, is DARVTQTPRHKVTEMGQEVTMRCQPILGHNTVFWYRQTMMQGLELLAYFRNRAPLDDSGMPKDRFSAEMPDATLATLKIQPSEPRDSAVYFCASGLEPGGELFFGEGSRLTVL.

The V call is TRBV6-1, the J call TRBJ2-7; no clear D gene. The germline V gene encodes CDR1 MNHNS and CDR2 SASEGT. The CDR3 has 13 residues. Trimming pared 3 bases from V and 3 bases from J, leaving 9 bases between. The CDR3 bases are TGTGCCAGCAGTGATACGCTAGTCTACGAGCAGTACTTC. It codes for CASSDTLVYEQYF.

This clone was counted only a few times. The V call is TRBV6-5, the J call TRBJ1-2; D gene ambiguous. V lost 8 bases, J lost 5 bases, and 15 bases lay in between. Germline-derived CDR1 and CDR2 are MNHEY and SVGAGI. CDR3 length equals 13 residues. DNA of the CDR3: TGTGCCAGCGGACGGGAACCCTTTTATGGCTACACCTTC. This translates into CASGREPFYGYTF.

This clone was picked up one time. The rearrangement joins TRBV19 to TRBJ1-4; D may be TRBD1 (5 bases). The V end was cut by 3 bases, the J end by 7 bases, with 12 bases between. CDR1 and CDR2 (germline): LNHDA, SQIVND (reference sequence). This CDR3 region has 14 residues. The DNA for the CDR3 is TGTGCCAGTAGTATCCGACCGGGGGTTGAAAAACTGTTTTTT. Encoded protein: CASSIRPGVEKLFF.

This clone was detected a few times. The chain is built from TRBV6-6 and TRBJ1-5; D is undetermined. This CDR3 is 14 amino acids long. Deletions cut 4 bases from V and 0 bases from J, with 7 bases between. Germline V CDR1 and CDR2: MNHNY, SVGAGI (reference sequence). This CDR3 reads CASSFVYSNQPQHF. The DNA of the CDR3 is TGTGCCAGCAGTTTCGTCTATAGCAATCAGCCCCAGCATTTT.

In nucleotides, the CDR3 is TGTGCCAGCCATTCAGTAGGAGGGTCACCCCTCCACTTT. Amino acids: CASHSVGGSPLHF. V gene TRBV6-1 combines with J gene TRBJ1-6; the D is unclear. This CDR3 comprises 13 residues. Deletions cut 8 bases from V and 10 bases from J, with 15 bases between. Germline CDR1 and CDR2: MNHNS and SASEGT.